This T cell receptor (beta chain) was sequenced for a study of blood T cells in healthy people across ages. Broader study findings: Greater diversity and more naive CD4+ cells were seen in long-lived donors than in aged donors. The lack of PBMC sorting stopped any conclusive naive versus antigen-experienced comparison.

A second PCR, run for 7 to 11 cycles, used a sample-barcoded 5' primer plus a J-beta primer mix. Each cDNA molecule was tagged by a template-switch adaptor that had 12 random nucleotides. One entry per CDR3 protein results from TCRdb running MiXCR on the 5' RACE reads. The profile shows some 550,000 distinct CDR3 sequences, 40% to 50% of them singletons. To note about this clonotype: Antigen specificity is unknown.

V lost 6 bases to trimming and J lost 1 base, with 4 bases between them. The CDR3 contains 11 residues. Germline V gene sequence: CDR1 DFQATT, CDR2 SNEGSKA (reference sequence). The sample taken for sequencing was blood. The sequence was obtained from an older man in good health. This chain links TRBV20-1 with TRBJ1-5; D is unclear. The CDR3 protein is CSAGSNQPQHF. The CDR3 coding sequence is TGCAGTGCGGGAAGCAATCAGCCCCAGCATTTT.